The rows below give T cell receptor beta chains drawn from one sample of a study of blood T cell repertoires in COVID-19. Some clones are missing from TCRdb's copy, which holds only in-frame ones; the method was immunoSEQ multiplex PCR. The table records approximately 250,000 clones, 85% to 90% of them present only once. The sample comprised PBMCs or T cells enriched from blood (not recorded which). The receptors were gathered from a woman in her thirties with acute COVID-19. CDR3s include the opening cysteine and the closing phenylalanine or tryptophan.

V gene: TRBV7-3
J gene: TRBJ2-3
CDR3 length: 15
CDR3 protein: CASSFSGGGTDTQYF

V gene: TRBV11-2
J gene: TRBJ2-2
CDR3 length: 15
CDR3 protein: CASSYLEGADGELFF

V gene: TRBV27
J gene: TRBJ2-2
CDR3 length: 21
CDR3 protein: CASSSLYKPLPSSLYTGELFF

V gene: TRBV6-5
J gene: TRBJ2-1
CDR3 length: 14
CDR3 protein: CASSYSAGGGEQFF

V gene: TRBV5-4
J gene: TRBJ2-3
CDR3 length: 16
CDR3 protein: CASSFEGQGDPDTQYF

V gene: TRBV29-1
J gene: TRBJ1-1
CDR3 length: 13
CDR3 protein: CSVAGRLNTEAFF

V gene: TRBV6-5
J gene: TRBJ2-1
CDR3 length: 14
CDR3 protein: CATWRADSYNEQFF

V gene: TRBV14
J gene: TRBJ2-2
CDR3 length: 16
CDR3 protein: CASSQDHRDTTGELFF

V gene: TRBV2
J gene: TRBJ1-2
CDR3 length: 13
CDR3 protein: CASSQTGAGGYTF

V gene: TRBV5-1
J gene: TRBJ2-1
CDR3 length: 21
CDR3 protein: CATKRQVFPRGSPTTYNEQFF

V gene: TRBV4-2
J gene: TRBJ1-2
CDR3 length: 15
CDR3 protein: CASSQDRTSAYGYTF

V gene: TRBV5-1
J gene: TRBJ1-1
CDR3 length: 13
CDR3 protein: CASTGGRDTEAFF

V gene: TRBV5-5
J gene: TRBJ1-2
CDR3 length: 18
CDR3 protein: CASSLGVGIGGTNYGYTF

V gene: TRBV5-5
J gene: TRBJ2-2
CDR3 length: 16
CDR3 protein: CASIQAAGTGPGELFF

V gene: TRBV6-5
J gene: TRBJ2-2
CDR3 length: 16
CDR3 protein: CASSYGPSGYTGELFF

V gene: TRBV4-2
J gene: TRBJ2-7
CDR3 length: 16
CDR3 protein: CASSQLFGFGAYEQYF

V gene: TRBV4-1
J gene: TRBJ2-1
CDR3 length: 17
CDR3 protein: CASSQFLSGNSYNEQFF

V gene: TRBV5-1
J gene: TRBJ1-1
CDR3 length: 12
CDR3 protein: CASSKGTTEAFF

V gene: TRBV7-6
J gene: TRBJ2-3
CDR3 length: 17
CDR3 protein: CASSSQNLAGPTDTQYF

V gene: TRBV30
J gene: TRBJ2-1
CDR3 length: 12
CDR3 protein: CAWARGVNEQFF

V gene: TRBV14
J gene: TRBJ2-7
CDR3 length: 12
CDR3 protein: CASSQAGGEQYF

V gene: TRBV5-1
J gene: TRBJ1-4
CDR3 length: 16
CDR3 protein: CASSLDRGHPNEKLFF

V gene: TRBV5-4
J gene: TRBJ2-3
CDR3 length: 12
CDR3 protein: CASSFGIDTQYF

V gene: TRBV5-1
J gene: TRBJ2-7
CDR3 length: 18
CDR3 protein: CASSLAWSGHRRPGEQYF

V gene: TRBV3-1/TRBV3-2
J gene: TRBJ2-2
CDR3 length: 17
CDR3 protein: CASSQLAGTSAPGELFF

V gene: TRBV2
J gene: TRBJ2-1
CDR3 length: 12
CDR3 protein: CASAREGNEQFF

V gene: TRBV28
J gene: TRBJ1-1
CDR3 length: 15
CDR3 protein: CASRGQGAQNTEAFF

V gene: TRBV27
J gene: TRBJ1-2
CDR3 length: 13
CDR3 protein: CASSGRQGYGYTF

V gene: TRBV27
J gene: TRBJ2-2
CDR3 length: 18
CDR3 protein: CASRGTSGRWVNTGELFF

V gene: TRBV28
J gene: TRBJ2-1
CDR3 length: 15
CDR3 protein: CASKNDRGVGNEQFF

V gene: TRBV10-3
J gene: TRBJ1-5
CDR3 length: 14
CDR3 protein: CAISEEVDYQPQHF

V gene: TRBV28
J gene: TRBJ2-7
CDR3 length: 14
CDR3 protein: CASSLRDSRGEQYF

V gene: TRBV4-1
J gene: TRBJ2-5
CDR3 length: 14
CDR3 protein: CASSQDSGRETQYF

V gene: TRBV9
J gene: TRBJ1-1
CDR3 length: 16
CDR3 protein: CASSALGDRANTEAFF

V gene: TRBV19
J gene: TRBJ2-3
CDR3 length: 14
CDR3 protein: CASSGAVRTDTQYF

V gene: TRBV3-1/TRBV3-2
J gene: TRBJ2-1
CDR3 length: 14
CDR3 protein: CASSQDTSPGEQFF

V gene: TRBV9
J gene: TRBJ2-2
CDR3 length: 14
CDR3 protein: CASDRGGNTGELFF

V gene: TRBV28
J gene: TRBJ1-5
CDR3 length: 16
CDR3 protein: CASSLVGQGANQPQHF

V gene: TRBV11-3
J gene: TRBJ2-1
CDR3 length: 15
CDR3 protein: CASSLGEGQYNEQFF

V gene: TRBV13
J gene: TRBJ2-7
CDR3 length: 16
CDR3 protein: CASSDNGLADSYEQYF

V gene: TRBV7-2
J gene: TRBJ2-1
CDR3 length: 15
CDR3 protein: CATSYEGGYDNEQFF

V gene: TRBV18
J gene: TRBJ1-3
CDR3 length: 16
CDR3 protein: CASSPFDRGRGNTIYF

V gene: TRBV7-9
J gene: TRBJ2-5
CDR3 length: 13
CDR3 protein: CASSPPLLETQYF

V gene: TRBV24-1
J gene: TRBJ2-3
CDR3 length: 17
CDR3 protein: CATSDFVSNTGTDTQYF

V gene: TRBV18
J gene: TRBJ2-3
CDR3 length: 16
CDR3 protein: CASSPLAGAGTDTQYF

V gene: TRBV27
J gene: TRBJ2-1
CDR3 length: 16
CDR3 protein: CASSLETSGVYNEQFF

V gene: TRBV7-8
J gene: TRBJ1-2
CDR3 length: 13
CDR3 protein: CASSRDSNYGYTF

V gene: TRBV2
J gene: TRBJ1-6
CDR3 length: 15
CDR3 protein: CASSVEGSYNSPLHF

V gene: TRBV13
J gene: TRBJ2-3
CDR3 length: 16
CDR3 protein: CASSSQDFLYTDTQYF

V gene: TRBV6-4
J gene: TRBJ2-3
CDR3 length: 15
CDR3 protein: CASSDSSGSLDTQYF

V gene: TRBV5-8
J gene: TRBJ2-2
CDR3 length: 14
CDR3 protein: CASRDSLYTGELFF

V gene: TRBV7-3
J gene: TRBJ2-3
CDR3 length: 14
CDR3 protein: CASSSDPARGTQYF

V gene: TRBV27
J gene: TRBJ2-7
CDR3 length: 15
CDR3 protein: CASSLSNGNFYEQYF

V gene: TRBV6-6
J gene: TRBJ2-5
CDR3 length: 13
CDR3 protein: CASKTGAQETQYF

V gene: TRBV7-9
J gene: TRBJ1-6
CDR3 length: 13
CDR3 protein: CASRAGGNSPLHF

V gene: TRBV7-6
J gene: TRBJ2-1
CDR3 length: 15
CDR3 protein: CASSLVGTSDREQFF

V gene: TRBV30
J gene: TRBJ2-7
CDR3 length: 13
CDR3 protein: CAWSVGLAYEQYF